Presented here are 3 T cell receptor beta chains from one specimen sequenced in a study of blood T cells in healthy people across ages. Then a second PCR, running roughly 7 to 11 cycles, was carried out with a sample-barcoded 5' primer and a J-beta primer mix. TCRdb called the 5' RACE reads again in MiXCR, with one record for every CDR3 protein. The table includes approximately 1.5 million distinct CDR3 sequences, almost 35% detected once. Material for sequencing was blood. The receptors were sampled from a woman in her twenties or thirties in good health.

Concerning this clonotype itself: A read error is possible here, since a much larger clone lies one base away. The chain couples TRBV3-1 to TRBJ2-7, with D perhaps matching TRBD2 (7 bases). Germline CDR1 and CDR2: LGHDT and YNNKEL (reference sequence). This CDR3 is built from 14 residues. DNA for the CDR3: TGTGCCAGCAGCCCCGGGGGGCCCTCCTACGGGCAGTACTTC. It encodes CASSPGGPSYGQYF.

This clonotype appeared a few times. The chain is built from TRBV30 and TRBJ1-2; D gene unclear. The V and J ends lost 4 bases and 4 bases respectively, with 7 bases between them. Germline V gives CDR1 GTSNPN, CDR2 SVGIG (reference sequence). The CDR3 consists of 11 residues. The CDR3 DNA sequence: TGTGCCTGGAAGGCAGGCTATGGCTACACCTTC. Amino acids: CAWKAGYGYTF.

The rearrangement uses TRBV20-1 and TRBJ2-1, with 8 bases identical to TRBD2. The CDR3 consists of 16 residues. J was trimmed by 3 bases and V by 6 bases; bases with no gene match: 13. Germline loops: CDR1 DFQATT, CDR2 SNEGSKA (reference sequence). CDR3 region: CSANPGAGESYNEQFF. CDR3 DNA sequence: TGCAGTGCCAACCCGGGAGCGGGAGAGAGCTACAATGAGCAGTTCTTC.